Listed here are 20 T cell receptor beta chains from one sample, sequenced in a study of blood T cells in healthy people across ages. Sample-barcoded 5' priming and a J-beta primer mix drove a second PCR of roughly 6 to 12 cycles. TCRdb reprocessed the 5' RACE reads via MiXCR and lists one record per CDR3 protein. The data hold roughly 800,000 distinct CDR3 sequences, with more than 20% observed a single time. The sample was also reused in another study, on T cells of mothers and their children.

The sequencing sample was made of blood. These receptors were obtained from a boy between 10 and 17 years old in good health.

A few counts support this clonotype. CDR3 region: CSAVTGHEQFF. CDR3 sequence (DNA): TGCAGTGCTGTAACCGGGCATGAGCAGTTCTTC. The chain carries TRBV20-1 and TRBJ2-1, with D uncertain. The CDR3 contains 11 residues. The V gene lost 5 bases and the J gene lost 8 bases, with 10 bases spanning the gap. The germline V gene has CDR1 DFQATT and CDR2 SNEGSKA (reference sequence).

This clonotype was seen more than once but under ten times. The gene calls are TRBV9 and TRBJ2-2; no reliable D call. CDR3 length equals 14 residues. Trimming removed 4 bases at V and 1 base at J, with 8 bases between. Per germline, CDR1 SGDLS and CDR2 YYNGEE. The CDR3 loop reads CASSTSGNTGELFF. The CDR3 DNA reads as TGTGCCAGCAGCACGTCAGGGAACACCGGGGAGCTGTTTTTT.

This clonotype was seen more than once but under ten times. One end of the junction does not line up with germline, which may come from a read error. V gene TRBV4-3 combines with J gene TRBJ2-7; 9 bases map to TRBD1. CDR1 and CDR2 from the germline V gene are LGHNA and YSLEER. The CDR3 consists of 13 residues. CDR3 residues: CASSQNSGTGFSF. In DNA form, the CDR3 reads TGCGCCAGCAGCCAAAATTCCGGGACAGGGTTTAGCTTC.

The gene calls are TRBV12-3 or TRBV12-4 and TRBJ1-2; D is uncertain. V was trimmed by 5 bases and J by 7 bases, leaving 17 bases between them. The CDR3 extends over 14 amino acids. The CDR3 loop is CASSPRSPVGGYTF. CDR3 DNA sequence: TGTGCCAGCAGTCCCCGGAGTCCGGTCGGTGGCTACACCTTC.

V usage is TRBV7-8 and J usage is TRBJ2-1; 8 positions agree with TRBD2. Per germline, CDR1 SGHVS and CDR2 FQNEAQ. The CDR3 contains 17 residues. The V and J ends lost 5 bases and 6 bases, in that order; junction bases with no gene match: 15. This CDR3 reads CASSRRGAGVLSNEQFF. The CDR3 DNA is TGTGCCAGCAGCCGCAGGGGAGCGGGAGTCCTCTCCAATGAGCAGTTCTTC.

The sample holds a few counts of this clonotype. CDR3 loop: CSARDTDRGWGEVGEQYF. The CDR3 nucleotides read TGCAGTGCTAGAGACACCGACAGGGGGTGGGGTGAAGTGGGCGAGCAGTACTTC. This chain uses TRBV20-1 with TRBJ2-7; 9 bases line up with TRBD1. The ends lost 0 bases at V and 6 bases at J; junction bases unmatched: 18. Germline V CDR1 and CDR2: DFQATT, SNEGSKA (reference sequence). CDR3 length: 18 residues.

V gene TRBV15 combines with J gene TRBJ2-7, with TRBD1 identical over 9 bases. The CDR3 length is 16 residues. After removal of 1 base from V and 1 base from J, the junction contained 5 bases not matched to a gene. Germline V gives CDR1 LNHNV, CDR2 YYDKDF (reference sequence). CDR3 nucleotides: TGTGCCACCAGCAGAGTACGACAGGGGGGGTCCTACGAGCAGTACTTC. Amino acids: CATSRVRQGGSYEQYF.

There are a few counts of this clonotype. J is TRBJ2-5 and V is TRBV2, with TRBD2 identical over 12 bases. The J call may be in error: the DNA end matches TRBJ2-1 better. CDR1 and CDR2 (germline): SNHLY, FYNNEI. There are 15 residues in the CDR3. CDR3 nucleotides: TGTGCCAGCAGTGAATCGACTAGCGGGAGCGATGAGCAGTTCTTC. Translating gives CASSESTSGSDEQFF.

This clonotype appeared a few times. The chain joins TRBV7-9 to TRBJ2-5; D is uncertain. V lost 1 base and J 2 bases, leaving 11 bases between the germline ends. This CDR3 comprises 15 residues. Germline V gene sequence: CDR1 SEHNR, CDR2 FQNEAQ (reference sequence). Here the CDR3 DNA reads TGTGCCAGCAGCTTAGGGACCACACTACAAGAGACCCAGTACTTC. Translated: CASSLGTTLQETQYF.

The rearrangement joins TRBV28 to TRBJ2-1; D may be TRBD1 (6 bases). Trimming shortened V by 0 bases and J by 4 bases, and 10 bases separated the two germline ends. Per the germline V gene, CDR1 is MDHEN and CDR2 is SYDVKM. The CDR3 consists of 15 residues. As DNA, the CDR3 is TGTGCCAGCAGTTTATGGGACAGTAAATACAATGAGCAGTTCTTC. This gives the protein CASSLWDSKYNEQFF.

This clonotype was counted only a few times. One end of the junction is discordant with germline, which a read error may explain. The chain has TRBV12-3 or TRBV12-4 and TRBJ1-3, with D unclear. The length of the CDR3 is 15 residues. The CDR3 region is CASSSLDLSGTTTYF. CDR3 sequence (DNA): TGTGCCAGCAGCTCCCTAGACCTCTCTGGAACCACCACATATTTT.

This clonotype was detected only a few times. The DNA for the CDR3 is TGTGCCAGCAGCTTATTATCGGGACAGGGGAAACACTTT. Its translation: CASSLLSGQGKHF. V usage is TRBV7-2 and J usage is TRBJ1-6, with TRBD1 identical over 10 bases. CDR1 is SGHTA, CDR2 FQGNSA, per germline. The V gene end was trimmed by 2 bases and the J gene end by 19 bases; junction bases not matched to a gene: 8. The CDR3 runs to 13 residues.

This chain uses TRBV10-3 with TRBJ2-5, with D possibly TRBD1 on 5 matching bases. The CDR3 contains 15 residues. Germline V lookup: CDR1 ENHRY, CDR2 SYGVKD. The germline V and J ends were trimmed by 6 bases and 2 bases, with 16 bases remaining between them. The CDR3: CAISSTGRLQETQYF. The DNA of the CDR3 is TGTGCCATCAGCTCTACAGGTCGCCTACAAGAGACCCAGTACTTC.

This clonotype was found a few times. The rearrangement uses TRBV28 and TRBJ2-1; a weak D match, TRBD2 (6 bases). The germline V and J ends were trimmed by 7 bases and 8 bases, with 21 bases remaining between them. From germline, CDR1 is MDHEN and CDR2 SYDVKM. This CDR3 is built from 15 residues. The CDR3 coding sequence is TGTGCCAGCAATGAATGGGGTGGAACGGGGGATGAGCAGTTCTTC. Translated, it gives CASNEWGGTGDEQFF.

The chain employs TRBV3-1 and TRBJ2-5; D not certain. This CDR3 spans 13 amino acids. Trimming cost V 8 bases and J 0 bases, with 10 bases left between them. The V gene's germline CDR1 is LGHDT and CDR2 YNNKEL (reference sequence). The CDR3 sequence is CASAGPNQETQYF. The DNA of the CDR3 is TGTGCCAGCGCTGGACCCAACCAAGAGACCCAGTACTTC.

The table lists this clonotype with a few counts. The chain uses TRBV7-9 and TRBJ2-3, with TRBD1 matching over 7 bases. Germline loops: CDR1 SEHNR, CDR2 FQNEAQ (reference sequence). V trimming: 5 bases; J trimming: 0 bases; junction bases outside the gene matches: 14. The CDR3 sequence is 18 residues long. The CDR3 protein is CASSRTGVHMQSTDTQYF. The CDR3 nucleotides are TGTGCCAGCAGCAGAACAGGGGTCCATATGCAAAGCACAGATACGCAGTATTTT.

The V call is TRBV6-2 or TRBV6-3, the J call TRBJ1-1; 8 bases are shared with TRBD1. Germline CDR1 and CDR2: MNHEY and SVGEGT. Trimming removed 6 bases from V and 4 bases from J; junction bases left unmatched: 16. The CDR3 contains 17 residues. CDR3 in DNA: TGTGCCAGCAGCCGAAGCTACTTTCAGGGGGCGCGCACTGAAGCTTTCTTT. Translation: CASSRSYFQGARTEAFF.

This clonotype was detected only a few times. The chain has TRBV6-4 and TRBJ2-1; D possibly corresponds to TRBD2 (6 bases). This CDR3 has 14 amino acids. CDR1 is MRHNA, CDR2 SNTAGT, per germline. Trimming removed 3 bases from V and 7 bases from J, with 13 bases in between. The DNA of the CDR3 is TGTGCCAGCAGTGAGGGTCAGGGACTTAATGAGCAGTTCTTC. Protein: CASSEGQGLNEQFF.

In this sample, this clonotype turned up a few times. V is TRBV2 and J is TRBJ1-6; 8 bases match TRBD1. The V segment lost 8 bases and the J segment 7 bases; nucleotides outside the gene matches: 13. Germline V gives CDR1 SNHLY, CDR2 FYNNEI. CDR3 size: 16 residues. The CDR3, as DNA: TGTGCCAGCTCACGGGGACAGGCCACTGGGAATTCACCCCTCCACTTT. Protein: CASSRGQATGNSPLHF.

This clonotype was counted between two and nine times. The chain has TRBV24-1 and TRBJ2-3; 12 bases are shared with TRBD2. Germline assignment: CDR1 KGHDR and CDR2 SFDVKD. This CDR3 spans 17 amino acids. With 4 bases clipped from V and 2 bases from J, the junction kept 6 bases outside the gene matches. In DNA form, the CDR3 reads TGTGCCACCAGTGAAAAGACTAGCGGGAGAACCACAGATACGCAGTATTTT. Protein: CATSEKTSGRTTDTQYF.